This T cell receptor beta chain was captured by sequencing in a study of T cell responses to AZD1222 COVID-19 vaccine. Using immunoSEQ multiplex PCR, the repertoire was profiled, and TCRdb retains in-frame clones only, with some absent. Here the sample spans over 100,000 clones, more than 75% being singletons. Per germline, CDR1 MNHEY and CDR2 SVGEGT. V gave up 0 bases and J gave up 5 bases, with 17 bases separating them. This CDR3 contains 16 residues. The sequence came from an adult who received the AZD1222 COVID-19 vaccine. The specimen comprised peripheral blood, sampled 28 days after the second AZD1222 dose. The chain couples TRBV6-2 or TRBV6-3 to TRBJ2-7; weak D call: TRBD1 (5 bases). CDR3 nucleotides: TGTGCCAGCAGTTACTCACCCGGAGCCCAGGGCGACGAGCAGTACTTC. Translated, it gives CASSYSPGAQGDEQYF.